This T cell receptor (beta chain) was retrieved from a study of T cells in Graves' hyperthyroidism and ophthalmopathy. In the study overall: Blood was drawn when the patient was first diagnosed and still untreated. Study observations and caveats: Most thyroid-expanded clonotypes above 0.001 were also found in blood.

Amplification of TCR beta CDR3 regions used RNA as the template. HTBI primers were employed in a first-round RT-PCR of the TCR CDR3. TCRdb itself ran the multiplex PCR reads through MiXCR, one entry per CDR3 protein. The table records 550,000 to 700,000 distinct CDR3 sequences, 14% to 15% of them present only once. Ophthalmopathy cases scored 3 or more on the Clinical Activity Score and 4 or more on NOSPECS grade, with duration below 3 months. Germline CDR1 is MNHEY and CDR2 is SVGEGT. The length of the CDR3 is 14 residues. Trimming removed 7 bases from V and 1 base from J, with 10 bases in between. This clonotype appeared many times. What it binds is not known.

This chain uses TRBV6-2 or TRBV6-3 with TRBJ2-2; TRBD1 might be the D (6 bases). Material for sequencing was blood. The clonotype comes from a woman in her forties with Graves' ophthalmopathy. The CDR3 is CASNEQGNTGELFF. The DNA of the CDR3 is TGTGCCAGCAATGAACAGGGGAACACCGGGGAGCTGTTTTTT.